One T cell receptor (beta chain) is described in this entry. Its antigen remains unknown. This CDR3 is also generated by other DNA sequences in the sample. These data belong to a study of cytomegalovirus exposure and HLA in healthy donors. Findings and limits, study-wide: Highly shared variants forming one cluster were likely a sequencing artifact. A later analysis linked a missense DCLRE1C variant to TCR beta V- and J-gene trimming.

It was with 60 Vbeta and 13 Jbeta primers that the PCR ran. TCRdb keeps only in-frame clones here, not all; method: immunoSEQ multiplex PCR. This table has 130,000 or so clones, approximately 74% appearing once. Though nominally healthy at sampling, donors likely had unrecorded immune exposures. This sequence originates from a man between 40 and 49 years old in good health and CMV-seropositive. The source material was PBMCs.

The CDR3 bases are TGTGCCAGCAGTGACAGGATGAACACTGAAGCTTTCTTT. It translates to CASSDRMNTEAFF. V usage is TRBV6-1 and J usage is TRBJ1-1, with unresolved D. Per the germline V gene, CDR1 is MNHNS and CDR2 is SASEGT. The CDR3 runs to 13 residues. V lost 3 bases and J lost 0, with 5 bases in between.